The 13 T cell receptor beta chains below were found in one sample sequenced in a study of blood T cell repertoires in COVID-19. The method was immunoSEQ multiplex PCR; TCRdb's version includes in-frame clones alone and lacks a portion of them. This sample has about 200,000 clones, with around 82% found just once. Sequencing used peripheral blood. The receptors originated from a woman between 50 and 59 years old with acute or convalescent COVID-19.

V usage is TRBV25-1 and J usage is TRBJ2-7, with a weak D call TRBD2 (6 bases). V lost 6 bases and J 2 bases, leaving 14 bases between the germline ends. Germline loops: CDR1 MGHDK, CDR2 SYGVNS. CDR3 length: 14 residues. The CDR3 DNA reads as TGTGCCAGCAGCCCCCTTGGAGGGGCCTACGAGCAGTACTTC. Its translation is CASSPLGGAYEQYF.

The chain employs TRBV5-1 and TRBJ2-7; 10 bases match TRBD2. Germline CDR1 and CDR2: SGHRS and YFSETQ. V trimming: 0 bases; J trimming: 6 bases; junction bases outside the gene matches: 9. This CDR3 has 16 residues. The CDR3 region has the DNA TGCGCCAGCAGCTTGGGTTTGCTAGCGGGAGTTGTCGAGCAGTACTTC. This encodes CASSLGLLAGVVEQYF.

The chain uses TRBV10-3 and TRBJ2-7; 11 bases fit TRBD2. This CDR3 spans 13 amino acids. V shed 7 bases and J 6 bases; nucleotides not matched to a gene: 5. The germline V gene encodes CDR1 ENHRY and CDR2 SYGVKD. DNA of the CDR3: TGTGCCATCATGAAACTAGCGGGAGCCGAGCAGTACTTC. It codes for CAIMKLAGAEQYF.

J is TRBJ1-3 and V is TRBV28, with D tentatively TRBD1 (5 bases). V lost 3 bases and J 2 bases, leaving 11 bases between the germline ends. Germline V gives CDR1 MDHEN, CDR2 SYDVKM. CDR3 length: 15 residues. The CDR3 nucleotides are TGTGCCAGCAGTTTTTTAGGGGCGGCTGGAAACACCATATATTTT. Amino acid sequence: CASSFLGAAGNTIYF.

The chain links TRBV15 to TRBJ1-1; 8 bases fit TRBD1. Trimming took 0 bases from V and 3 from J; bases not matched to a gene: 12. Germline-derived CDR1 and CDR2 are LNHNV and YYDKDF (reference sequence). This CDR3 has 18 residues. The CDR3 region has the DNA TGTGCCACCAGCAGAGATCGGGACGGGCAGGGGGCTTACACTGAAGCTTTCTTT. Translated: CATSRDRDGQGAYTEAFF.

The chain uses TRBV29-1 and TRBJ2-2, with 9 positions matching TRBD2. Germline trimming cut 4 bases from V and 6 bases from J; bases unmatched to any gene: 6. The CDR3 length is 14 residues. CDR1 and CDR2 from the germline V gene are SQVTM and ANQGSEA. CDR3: CSVGAGGPSGELFF. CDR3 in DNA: TGCAGCGTTGGGGCGGGAGGGCCCTCCGGGGAGCTGTTTTTT.

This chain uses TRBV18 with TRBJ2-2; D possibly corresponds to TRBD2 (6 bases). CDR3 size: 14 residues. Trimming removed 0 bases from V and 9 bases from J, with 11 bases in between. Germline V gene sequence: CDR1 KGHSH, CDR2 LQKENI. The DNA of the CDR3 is TGTGCCAGCTCACCACCGAGAGGGAGGAGGGAGCTGTTTTTT. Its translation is CASSPPRGRRELFF.

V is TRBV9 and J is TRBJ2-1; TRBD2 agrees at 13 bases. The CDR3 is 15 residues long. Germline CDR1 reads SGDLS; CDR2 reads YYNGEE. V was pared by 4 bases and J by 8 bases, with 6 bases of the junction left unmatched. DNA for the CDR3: TGTGCCAGCAGCCACGGACTAGCGGGAGAGGATGAGCAGTTCTTC. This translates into CASSHGLAGEDEQFF.

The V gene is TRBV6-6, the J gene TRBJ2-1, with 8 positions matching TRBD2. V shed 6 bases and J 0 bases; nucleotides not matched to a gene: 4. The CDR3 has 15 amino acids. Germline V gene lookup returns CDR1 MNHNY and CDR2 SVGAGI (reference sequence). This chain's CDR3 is CASSLAGISYNEQFF. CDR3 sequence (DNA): TGTGCCAGCAGCTTAGCGGGAATCTCCTACAATGAGCAGTTCTTC.

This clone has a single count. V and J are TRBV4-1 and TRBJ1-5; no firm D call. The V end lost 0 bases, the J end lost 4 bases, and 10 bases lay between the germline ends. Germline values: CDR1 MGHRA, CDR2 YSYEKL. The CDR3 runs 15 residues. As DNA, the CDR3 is TGCGCCAGCAGCCAAGACGGCACGCGGAATCAGCCCCAGCATTTT. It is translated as CASSQDGTRNQPQHF.

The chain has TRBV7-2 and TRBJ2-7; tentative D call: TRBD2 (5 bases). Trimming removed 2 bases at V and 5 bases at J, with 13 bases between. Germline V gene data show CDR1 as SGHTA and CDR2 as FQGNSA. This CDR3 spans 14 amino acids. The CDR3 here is CASSLRGSVDEQYF. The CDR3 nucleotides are TGTGCCAGCAGCTTACGAGGGAGTGTCGACGAGCAGTACTTC.

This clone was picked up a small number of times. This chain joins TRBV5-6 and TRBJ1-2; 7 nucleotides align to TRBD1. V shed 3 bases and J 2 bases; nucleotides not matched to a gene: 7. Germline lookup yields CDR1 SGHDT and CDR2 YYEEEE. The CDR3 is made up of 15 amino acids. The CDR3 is CASSSLGQLNYGYTF. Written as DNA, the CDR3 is TGTGCCAGCAGCTCCCTGGGACAGCTCAACTATGGCTACACCTTC. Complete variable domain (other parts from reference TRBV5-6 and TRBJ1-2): DAGVTQSPTHLIKTRGQQVTLRCSPKSGHDTVSWYQQALGQGPQFIFQYYEEEERQRGNFPDRFSGHQFPNYSSELNVNALLLGDSALYLCASSSLGQLNYGYTFGSGTRLTVV.

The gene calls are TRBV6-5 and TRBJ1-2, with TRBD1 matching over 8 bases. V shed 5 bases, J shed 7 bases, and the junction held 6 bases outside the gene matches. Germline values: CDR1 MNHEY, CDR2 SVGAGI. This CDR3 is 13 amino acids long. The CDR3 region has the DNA TGTGCCAGCAGTCGCGGACAGGGATCTGGCTACACCTTC. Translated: CASSRGQGSGYTF.